This entry features one T cell receptor (beta chain) sequence. The table lists this clonotype with many counts. Its recognized antigen is unknown. Base-call qualities are not available, and no considerably larger clone is one nucleotide away. Between the V and J ends, shortened by 1 base and 4 bases respectively, the junction contains 7 bases. The CDR3, from cysteine to phenylalanine, totals 13 residues. Only the CDR3 part of the read is kept: 39 bases, read in frame from the first base. The germline V gene (reference sequence) sets CDR1 to LGHDT and CDR2 to YNNKEL. This sample was taken from a study of T-cell reconstitution after alpha-beta-depleted transplantation in children (dated by TCRdb to about 2016). General notes on the study: The study quantitatively tracked T-cell immune reconstitution after TCRalphabeta/CD19-depleted allogeneic hematopoietic cell transplantation in children using TCR repertoire profiling. Overall study results and their limits: The frequencies of hyperexpanded clones fell over the following months, and after one year, T-cell counts and TCRbeta diversity were mostly attributed to newly produced T cells. The apparently early recovery of alphabetaT-cell counts about two months after transplant reportedly depended on only several hundred rapidly expanded clones that came from non-depleted graft cells. In some patients, the high TCRbeta diversity seen at day 60 was put down to recipient T cells and intrathymic progenitors that had survived conditioning.

What this sample's treatment or condition label stands for: allogeneic hematopoietic cell transplantation with graft depleted of TCRalphabeta T cells and CD19 B cells. Transplant recipients were children who received TCRalphabeta/CD19-depleted allogeneic hematopoietic cell grafts. Library preparation was by PCR. Sequencer: Illumina HiSeq 2500. Molecular barcoding was employed in the preparation of TCR libraries, with unique molecular identifiers being used to normalize TCRbeta repertoire quantification. TCRdb reprocessing: public reads trimmed at Q25 with fastp, clones called with MiXCR, in-frame beta chains kept. Identical CDR3 proteins give one entry, which carries the most common genes and DNA. Here the sample has roughly 200,000 distinct CDR3 sequences; about a tenth occur a single time. Clones ranked in the top ten supply 28% of the sample.

The source was PBMCs, collected before TCRalphabeta/CD19-depleted stem cell transplant. The chain employs TRBV3-1 and TRBJ1-1; TRBD1 might be the D gene, on 5 matching bases. This TCR came from a child under two years old with acute myeloid leukemia, due to receive a stem cell transplant. The CDR3: CASSQVGGTEAFF. DNA sequence: TGTGCCAGCAGCCAAGTTGGGGGCACTGAAGCTTTCTTT.